This T cell receptor beta chain was observed in a study of OX40 agonist ivuxolimab in advanced cancers. This table comes from immunoSEQ multiplex PCR, and its TCRdb copy is limited to in-frame clones, with some not included. The sample contains 35,000 to 45,000 clones, 86% of which appear only once. From germline, CDR1 is LGHNA and CDR2 YSLEER. The CDR3 extends over 16 amino acids. The V end lost 0 bases, the J end lost 4 bases, and 15 bases lay between the germline ends. The sample was CD4+ or CD8+ T cells sorted from blood, taken in a trial of the OX40 agonist ivuxolimab. V usage is TRBV4-3 and J usage is TRBJ1-2; D is possibly TRBD1 (6 bases). The origin of this receptor is an adult with an advanced solid tumor such as melanoma, head and neck, liver or kidney cancer. CDR3 sequence: CASSQDIRQAAYGYTF. The CDR3 nucleotides are TGCGCCAGCAGCCAAGATATAAGACAGGCCGCCTATGGCTACACCTTC.